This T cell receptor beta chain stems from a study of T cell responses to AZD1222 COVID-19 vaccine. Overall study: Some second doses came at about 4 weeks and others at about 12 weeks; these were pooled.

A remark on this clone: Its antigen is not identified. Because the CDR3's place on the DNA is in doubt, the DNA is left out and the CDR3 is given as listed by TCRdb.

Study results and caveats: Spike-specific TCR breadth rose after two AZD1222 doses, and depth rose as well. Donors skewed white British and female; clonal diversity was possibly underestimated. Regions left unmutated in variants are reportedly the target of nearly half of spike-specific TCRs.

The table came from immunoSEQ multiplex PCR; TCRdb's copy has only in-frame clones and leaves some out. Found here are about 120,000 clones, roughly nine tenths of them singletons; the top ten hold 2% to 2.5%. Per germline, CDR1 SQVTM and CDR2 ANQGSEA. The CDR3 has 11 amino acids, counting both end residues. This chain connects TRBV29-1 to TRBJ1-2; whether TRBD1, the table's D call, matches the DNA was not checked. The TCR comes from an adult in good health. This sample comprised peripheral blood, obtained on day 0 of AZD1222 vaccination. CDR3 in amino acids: CSVVAGGASTF.